The entry that follows covers one T cell receptor beta chain sequence. The target of this receptor is not known. No per-base quality is available; no much larger clone lies one base away. Synovial fluid samples and blood samples obtained from the same ankylosing spondylitis patients were matched. The entry originates in a study of CD8 T cells in ankylosing spondylitis (dated by TCRdb to the late 2010s). With regard to the full study: The study profiled T cell receptor beta repertoires in healthy donors and ankylosing spondylitis patients to find disease-linked TCR variants. The full study cohort was made up of approximately 27 ankylosing spondylitis patients and approximately 100 healthy donors. Peripheral blood samples were taken, and synovial fluid was additionally collected from ankylosing spondylitis patients.

Sequencing took place on an Illumina HiSeq 2500. Quantitative 5'-RACE with molecular barcodes was the method used to prepare the TCR beta libraries. The original pipeline was this. To identify disease-linked TCR variants, a new computational method was used, one built on a probabilistic model of VDJ rearrangement. In TCRdb, the public reads were trimmed at Q25 with fastp and aligned with MiXCR, with productive beta chains retained. Entries that share a CDR3 protein sequence are merged under the most common genes and DNA. These V and J calls derive from TCRdb rather than the authors' analysis. This sample is represented by 50,000 to 75,000 distinct CDR3 sequences; 6% to 8% of them were singletons. The top ten clonotypes cover approximately 4.5% of the sample. Relative to germline, V is missing 8 bases and J is missing 3 bases, with 5 bases of the junction outside any gene match. The CDR3 holds 13 amino acids from the cysteine to the phenylalanine. Here the CDR3 DNA is all that survives: 39 bases in frame from base 1.

Points the paper makes about the study in general: According to the report, matched synovial fluid samples from ankylosing spondylitis patients were significantly enriched for the disease-linked clones. Some motif variants were previously reported in synovial fluid and blood of reactive arthritis patients, suggesting common disease-initiation mechanisms. The disease-linked clones showed a CD8+ phenotype and occurred at relatively low frequencies in peripheral blood. Blood from ankylosing spondylitis patients appeared to be characterized by a TCR beta motif made up of under ten highly homologous amino acid variants.

This TCR derives from a male donor with ankylosing spondylitis. The V gene is TRBV12-3 or TRBV12-4 and the J gene is TRBJ1-1, and 8 junction bases match TRBD1. The sample was synovial fluid, either unsorted or a sorted T cell fraction (not recorded which). The CDR3 corresponds to CASGQGAYTEAFF. In nucleotides, the sequence is TGTGCCAGCGGGCAGGGGGCCTACACTGAAGCTTTCTTT.